This T cell receptor (beta chain) originates from a study of graft-versus-host responses after intestinal transplantation. This table comes from immunoSEQ multiplex PCR, and its TCRdb copy is limited to in-frame clones, with some not included. This table holds about 18,000 clones, approximately 90% found once. This clone has a single count. The specimen was PBMCs, collected 350 to 400 days after transplant. This clonotype was sampled from a human patient who received an intestinal transplant, so some T cells may come from the graft donor.

The DNA of the CDR3 is TGTGCCATCCCACCGGGACTAGAATCGGAGACCCAGTACTTC. This gives the protein CAIPPGLESETQYF. This chain connects TRBV27 to TRBJ2-5, with 8 bases lining up with TRBD2. CDR1 and CDR2 (germline): MNHEY, SMNVEV (reference sequence). This CDR3 comprises 14 residues. V dropped 10 bases and J dropped 5; count of bases not matched to a gene: 12.